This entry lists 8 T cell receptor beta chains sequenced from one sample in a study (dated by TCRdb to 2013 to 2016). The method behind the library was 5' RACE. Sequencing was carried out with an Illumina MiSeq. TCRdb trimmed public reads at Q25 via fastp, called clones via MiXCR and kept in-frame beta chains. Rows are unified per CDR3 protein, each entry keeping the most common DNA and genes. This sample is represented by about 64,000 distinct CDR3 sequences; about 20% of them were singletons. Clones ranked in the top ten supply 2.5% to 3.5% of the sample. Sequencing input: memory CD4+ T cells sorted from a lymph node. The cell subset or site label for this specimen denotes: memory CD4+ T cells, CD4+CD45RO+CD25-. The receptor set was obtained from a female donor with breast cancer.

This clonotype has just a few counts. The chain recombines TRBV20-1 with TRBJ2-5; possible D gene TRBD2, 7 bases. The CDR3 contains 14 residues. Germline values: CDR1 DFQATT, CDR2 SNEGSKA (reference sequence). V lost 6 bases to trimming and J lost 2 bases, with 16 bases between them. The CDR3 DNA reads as TGCAGTGCAGGGGGGGGAGGACCACAAGAGACCCAGTACTTC. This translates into CSAGGGGPQETQYF.

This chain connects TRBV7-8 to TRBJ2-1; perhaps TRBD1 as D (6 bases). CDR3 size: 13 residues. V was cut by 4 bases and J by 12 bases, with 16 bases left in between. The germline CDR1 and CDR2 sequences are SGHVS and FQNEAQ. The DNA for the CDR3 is TGTGCCAGCAGCTACAGGGAGAGCGATGGGCAGTTCTTC. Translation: CASSYRESDGQFF.

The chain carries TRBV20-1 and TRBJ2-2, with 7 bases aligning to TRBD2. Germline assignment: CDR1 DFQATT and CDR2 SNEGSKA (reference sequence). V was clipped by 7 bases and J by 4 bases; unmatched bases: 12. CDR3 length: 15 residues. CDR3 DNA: TGCAGTGTGCCCAGGACTAGGGGTGTCACCGGGGAGCTGTTTTTT. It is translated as CSVPRTRGVTGELFF.

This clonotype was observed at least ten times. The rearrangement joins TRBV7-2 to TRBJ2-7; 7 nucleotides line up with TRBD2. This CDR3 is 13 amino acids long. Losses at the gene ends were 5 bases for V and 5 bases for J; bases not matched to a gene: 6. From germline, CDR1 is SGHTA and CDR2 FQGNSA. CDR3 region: CASSRLAGNEQYF. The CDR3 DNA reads TGTGCCAGCAGCAGACTAGCCGGGAACGAGCAGTACTTC.

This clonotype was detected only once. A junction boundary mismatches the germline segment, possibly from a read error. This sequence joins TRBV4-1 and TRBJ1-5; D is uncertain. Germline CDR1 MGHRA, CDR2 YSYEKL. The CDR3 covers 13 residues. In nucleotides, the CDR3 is TGCGCCAACAGCCAGGCCGGAGATCAGCCCCAGCATTTT. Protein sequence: CANSQAGDQPQHF.

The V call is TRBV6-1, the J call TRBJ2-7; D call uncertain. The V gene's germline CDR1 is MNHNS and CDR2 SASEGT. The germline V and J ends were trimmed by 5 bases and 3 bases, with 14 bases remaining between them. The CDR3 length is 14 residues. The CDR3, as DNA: TGTGCCAGCAGTCACGTACCCTTAAACTACGAGCAGTACTTC. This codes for CASSHVPLNYEQYF.

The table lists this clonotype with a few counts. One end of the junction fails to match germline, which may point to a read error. In DNA, the CDR3 is TGTGCCAGCAGCTTAGATGGGGGACAGGGACACTTC. Translated, it gives CASSLDGGQGHF. This chain links TRBV7-8 with TRBJ1-2, with TRBD1 matching 9 bases. This CDR3 has 12 amino acids. Germline CDR1 reads SGHVS; CDR2 reads FQNEAQ.

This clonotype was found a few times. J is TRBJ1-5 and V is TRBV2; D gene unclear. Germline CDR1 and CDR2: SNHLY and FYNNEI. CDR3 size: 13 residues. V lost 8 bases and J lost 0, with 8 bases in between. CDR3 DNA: TGTGCCAGCCGCTTGGATAGCAATCAGCCCCAGCATTTT. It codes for CASRLDSNQPQHF. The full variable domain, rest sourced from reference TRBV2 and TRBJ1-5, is EPEVTQTPSHQVTQMGQEVILRCVPISNHLYFYWYRQILGQKVEFLVSFYNNEISEKSEIFDDQFSVERPDGSNFTLKIRSTKLEDSAMYFCASRLDSNQPQHFGDGTRLSIL.